Following are 20 T cell receptor beta chains from one sample sequenced in a study of identical twins. TCRdb re-called the 5' RACE reads through MiXCR, storing one row per CDR3 protein. In the table there are about 700,000 distinct CDR3 sequences, around 6.1% of which are singletons. The sequencing input was naive T cells sorted from blood. These receptors originate from a young man in good health.

This clonotype occurred many times. This chain uses TRBV10-3 with TRBJ1-1; unclear D gene. Germline V gene lookup returns CDR1 ENHRY and CDR2 SYGVKD. CDR3 size: 12 residues. The V end lost 0 bases, the J end lost 6 bases, and 5 bases lay between the germline ends. The CDR3 bases are TGTGCCATCAGTGAGTCTACAGCTGAAGCTTTCTTT. This encodes CAISESTAEAFF.

The J gene is TRBJ2-1, the V gene TRBV29-1, with 7 nucleotides matching TRBD2. The CDR3 length is 15 residues. The ends lost 3 bases at V and 7 bases at J; junction bases unmatched: 12. The germline CDR1 and CDR2 sequences are SQVTM and ANQGSEA. The DNA for the CDR3 is TGCAGCGTTGAGCGGGCTTGGGGAGGGAGGAATGAGCAGTTCTTC. Protein: CSVERAWGGRNEQFF.

This clonotype has ten or more counts. This chain uses TRBV27 with TRBJ2-1; D ambiguous. Germline V gene data show CDR1 as MNHEY and CDR2 as SMNVEV (reference sequence). The CDR3 is 15 residues long. V gave up 10 bases and J gave up 3 bases, with 19 bases separating them. The CDR3 sequence is CATRFMATYYNEQFF. CDR3 DNA: TGTGCCACCCGGTTCATGGCGACCTACTACAATGAGCAGTTCTTC.

This clonotype was seen at least ten times. The rearrangement links TRBV27 to TRBJ1-5; 7 nucleotides line up with TRBD1. Germline loops: CDR1 MNHEY, CDR2 SMNVEV (reference sequence). The CDR3 length is 14 residues. With V trimmed by 7 bases and J by 6 bases, 9 bases remained unmatched. DNA for the CDR3: TGTGCCAGCAAACACAGACAGGGTAGTCAGCCCCAGCATTTT. Protein sequence: CASKHRQGSQPQHF.

The rearrangement uses TRBV7-9 and TRBJ2-5; D is uncertain. Germline V CDR1 and CDR2: SEHNR, FQNEAQ (reference sequence). The CDR3 has 14 residues. Trimming shortened V by 2 bases and J by 1 base, and 8 bases separated the two germline ends. The chain's CDR3 is CASSLHQVQETQYF. The CDR3 DNA reads as TGTGCCAGCAGCTTACACCAGGTCCAAGAGACCCAGTACTTC. The variable domain in full, completed from reference TRBV7-9 and TRBJ2-5, reads DTGVSQNPRHKITKRGQNVTFRCDPISEHNRLYWYRQTLGQGPEFLTYFQNEAQLEKSRLLSDRFSAERPKGSFSTLEIQRTEQGDSAMYLCASSLHQVQETQYFGPGTRLLVL.

The sample holds many counts of this clonotype. The chain links TRBV18 to TRBJ1-1; possible D gene TRBD1, 5 bases. The CDR3 totals 12 residues. Germline CDR1 is KGHSH and CDR2 is LQKENI. Trimming removed 6 bases at V and 8 bases at J, with 13 bases between. This CDR3 is CASSPGPREAFF. The CDR3 DNA reads as TGTGCCAGCTCCCCGGGACCCCGGGAAGCTTTCTTT. The full variable domain, with the rest looked up from reference TRBV18 and TRBJ1-1, is NAGVMQNPRHLVRRRGQEARLRCSPMKGHSHVYWYRQLPEEGLKFMVYLQKENIIDESGMPKERFSAEFPKEGPSILRIQQVVRGDSAAYFCASSPGPREAFFGQGTRLTVV.

This clonotype was detected only a few times. The J gene is TRBJ2-1, the V gene TRBV7-6, with no clear D. V gave up 5 bases and J gave up 9 bases, with 11 bases separating them. The germline gives CDR1 SGHVS, CDR2 FNYEAQ. This CDR3 spans 12 amino acids. The CDR3 bases are TGTGCCAGCAGCGCCCGCGAGTCTGAGCAGTTCTTC. Its protein is CASSARESEQFF.

This sequence joins TRBV20-1 and TRBJ2-3, with unresolved D. Trimming took off 0 bases at V and 0 bases at J, with 10 bases between the two ends. Looked up from germline, CDR1 is DFQATT and CDR2 is SNEGSKA (reference sequence). The CDR3 is made up of 15 amino acids. The CDR3 spells CSARDVKKSTDTQYF. DNA of the CDR3: TGCAGTGCTAGAGACGTGAAGAAGAGCACAGATACGCAGTATTTT.

This clonotype has at least ten counts. The chain joins TRBV29-1 to TRBJ2-3; D remains ambiguous. The CDR3 is 13 residues long. The V end lost 4 bases, the J end lost 2 bases, and 10 bases lay between the germline ends. Germline-derived CDR1 and CDR2 are SQVTM and ANQGSEA. CDR3 in amino acids: CSVVGRLTDTQYF. The CDR3 DNA follows: TGCAGCGTTGTCGGACGCCTCACAGATACGCAGTATTTT.

This chain connects TRBV6-5 to TRBJ2-1; a weak D match, TRBD2 (5 bases). Deletions cut 7 bases from V and 5 bases from J, with 9 bases between. The CDR3 extends over 12 amino acids. CDR1 is MNHEY, CDR2 SVGAGI, per germline. CDR3 DNA sequence: TGTGCCAGCACCGGACTCCACAATGAGCAGTTCTTC. Its translation: CASTGLHNEQFF.

The chain links TRBV5-5 to TRBJ1-5; D gene ambiguous. Germline V lookup: CDR1 SGHKS, CDR2 YYEKEE (reference sequence). This CDR3 is 15 amino acids long. Trimming shortened V by 0 bases and J by 6 bases, and 13 bases separated the two germline ends. The CDR3 DNA follows: TGTGCCAGCAGCTTGGCCCCCACGAAGAGTCAGCCCCAGCATTTT. It is translated as CASSLAPTKSQPQHF.

The rearrangement joins TRBV11-3 to TRBJ2-2, with D tentatively TRBD2 (6 bases). CDR3 length: 14 amino acids. V lost 3 bases, J lost 5 bases, and 10 bases lay in between. Germline V lookup: CDR1 SGHNT, CDR2 YENEEA. The CDR3 DNA is TGTGCCAGCAGCTTTGGGGGGTCAACCGGGGAGCTGTTTTTT. Encoded protein: CASSFGGSTGELFF.

Turning to this clonotype: No conserved phenylalanine or tryptophan is present at the end of the CDR3, so a read error is the likely explanation. The chain links TRBV10-3 to TRBJ1-2, with D possibly being TRBD1 (5 bases). V was trimmed by 9 bases and J by 2 bases, leaving 13 bases between them. Germline V gene data show CDR1 as ENHRY and CDR2 as SYGVKD. The CDR3 runs 13 residues. The CDR3 spells CAIHTGTNYGYTL. In nucleotides, the CDR3 is TGTGCCATTCACACCGGGACGAACTATGGCTACACCTTA.

This clonotype was picked up one time. The CDR3 carries no conserved terminal phenylalanine or tryptophan, so it likely arises from a read error. This chain joins TRBV12-3 or TRBV12-4 and TRBJ2-2, with D perhaps matching TRBD1 (5 bases). The CDR3 is 11 residues long. Trimming pared 6 bases from V and 6 bases from J, leaving 5 bases between. The CDR3 DNA is TGTGCCAGCAGCAGGGCCGGGGAGCTGTTTGTT. Translation: CASSRAGELFV.

This clonotype was observed at least ten times. V is TRBV20-1 and J is TRBJ2-1, with 9 bases fitting TRBD2. Germline V gene sequence: CDR1 DFQATT, CDR2 SNEGSKA (reference sequence). The CDR3 extends over 17 amino acids. V shed 2 bases and J 7 bases; nucleotides not matched to a gene: 15. The CDR3 bases are TGCAGTGCTAGAACAGTGGGGCGGGAGGGTGTTAGGAATGAGCAGTTCTTC. Its translation is CSARTVGREGVRNEQFF.

This clonotype was picked up a small number of times. V usage is TRBV7-7 and J usage is TRBJ2-2; maybe TRBD1 (5 bases). V was pared by 5 bases and J by 1 base, with 17 bases between. The CDR3 runs 17 residues. In germline, CDR1 is SSHAT, CDR2 FNYEAQ (reference sequence). The CDR3 nucleotides read TGTGCCAGCAGCCCAACCATGGGGCACAAGAACACCGGGGAGCTGTTTTTT. It is translated as CASSPTMGHKNTGELFF.

This clonotype was seen at least ten times. The CDR3 bases are TGCGCCAGCAGCTCCGAGCTGGGCCCCTACAATGAGCAGTTCTTC. It encodes CASSSELGPYNEQFF. The chain links TRBV5-1 to TRBJ2-1; D not resolved. The CDR3 loop spans 15 amino acids. Germline V CDR1 and CDR2: SGHRS, YFSETQ. Trimming left V 3 bases short and J 2 bases short, with 12 bases between.

This clonotype has at least ten counts. The J gene is TRBJ1-1, the V gene TRBV7-8; TRBD1 agrees at 8 bases. The germline CDR1 and CDR2 sequences are SGHVS and FQNEAQ. Germline trimming cut 5 bases from V and 6 bases from J; bases unmatched to any gene: 11. There are 15 residues in the CDR3. The CDR3 sequence is CASSALWTGWPEAFF. In DNA form, the CDR3 reads TGTGCCAGCAGCGCTTTGTGGACAGGGTGGCCTGAAGCTTTCTTT.

This clonotype was found a few times. The rearrangement uses TRBV11-2 and TRBJ1-3; D is undetermined. The germline CDR1 and CDR2 sequences are SGHAT and FQNNGV. This CDR3 contains 14 residues. Trimming stripped 0 bases from V and 0 bases from J, with 3 bases between. CDR3 DNA sequence: TGTGCCAGCAGCTTAGATATCTCTGGAAACACCATATATTTT. It is translated as CASSLDISGNTIYF.

This clonotype was seen more than once but under ten times. The rearrangement uses TRBV29-1 and TRBJ2-3; 11 bases line up with TRBD2. V was pared by 7 bases and J by 6 bases, with 9 bases of the junction left unmatched. CDR1 and CDR2 (germline): SQVTM, ANQGSEA. The CDR3 is 14 amino acids. CDR3 in amino acids: CSAGTSGRWDTQYF. The CDR3 bases are TGCAGCGCCGGGACTAGCGGTCGGTGGGATACGCAGTATTTT.